This T cell receptor beta chain is from a study of T cell repertoires in cytomegalovirus infection. On the study more broadly: HLA-C-restricted CMV epitopes, recently identified, and well-studied HLA-B-restricted ones were used by the study. Through public TCR beta signatures, both CMV infection and matching HLA type were indicated. Findings of the study overall: Dominating the ex vivo response were HLA-C-restricted CMV-specific TCR beta clonotypes.

CDR1 KGHSH and CDR2 LQKENI come from the germline V gene. Trimming at V came to 2 bases and at J to 0 bases, leaving 14 bases not matched to a gene. The CDR3 runs 19 residues. In the case of this clonotype: Antigen unknown.

TCRdb reprocessed the reads with MiXCR, giving one entry per CDR3 protein. The sample includes about 900,000 distinct CDR3 sequences, 31% of them seen just once. The chain uses TRBV18 and TRBJ1-1; 8 bases map to TRBD1. The sequenced sample was cultured CD8+ T cells from PBMCs, obtained from culture after CMV antigen stimulation. This TCR derives from a human donor in good health (CMV status not recorded). Some clones in this sample may be carry-over from other donors' samples. The CDR3 DNA sequence: TGTGCCAGCTCACCAGAGACAGGGGTCTTGGCGGGTCTGAACACTGAAGCTTTCTTT. It is translated as CASSPETGVLAGLNTEAFF. The variable domain in full, with the rest retrieved from reference TRBV18 and TRBJ1-1, is NAGVMQNPRHLVRRRGQEARLRCSPMKGHSHVYWYRQLPEEGLKFMVYLQKENIIDESGMPKERFSAEFPKEGPSILRIQQVVRGDSAAYFCASSPETGVLAGLNTEAFFGQGTRLTVV.